Given below is one T cell receptor beta chain in context. The antigen is undetermined. This CDR3 comprises 14 residues. In germline, CDR1 is SGHRS, CDR2 YFSETQ. A multiplex PCR was run with 60 Vbeta primers and 13 Jbeta primers. The protocol was immunoSEQ multiplex PCR, while the TCRdb copy is restricted to in-frame clones and leaves out a portion. This sample has about 140,000 clones, with approximately 80% found just once. The entry originates in a study of cytomegalovirus exposure and HLA in healthy donors. The overall study: Unique TCRs from HLA-typed donors, 75 million to 100 million of them, were held in an early data release.

Overall study results and limits: Donors belonging to an Asian-associated ancestry cluster reportedly showed fewer N-insertions in productive TCRs than the approximately 690-donor mean, according to what a later analysis found. The study flagged 150 to 200 TCR beta chains as cytomegalovirus-associated.

The receptor's source is a man aged 40-55 years in good health and CMV-seronegative. Sequencing was performed on PBMCs. This chain joins TRBV5-1 and TRBJ2-5, with 11 nucleotides matching TRBD1. TRBJ2-7 explains the end of the DNA better; the J call may be wrong. CDR3 amino acids: CASTSGQGVYEQYF. In DNA, the CDR3 is TGCGCCAGCACCTCGGGACAGGGGGTTTACGAGCAGTACTTC.